This T cell receptor beta chain is drawn from a study of naive and memory T cell subsets. The beta constant-region primer was an equimolar mix of two oligonucleotides covering TRBC1 and TRBC2. Ligated cDNA was amplified by four rounds of PCR with nested alpha and beta constant-region primers and SP2. In TCRdb, the UMI-ligation and nested PCR reads were re-called with MiXCR into one record per CDR3 protein. The sample holds 130,000 or so distinct CDR3 sequences, just over 35% seen once. On this clonotype: Its antigen is not identified. The germline gene is not matched at one end of the junction; a read error may be the cause.

The germline CDR1 and CDR2 sequences are ENHRY and SYGVKD. The CDR3 covers 15 residues. Study-wide results and caveats: TCR counts from RNA may reflect activation-linked expression changes. No ground truth validated the naive and memory repertoire findings.

The clonotype comes from a human donor in good health. The V call is TRBV10-3, the J call TRBJ2-3; D is possibly TRBD1 (6 bases). Sequencing used central memory CD4+ T cells from blood. CDR3: CAISPGAISTDMQYF. Written as DNA, the CDR3 is TGTGCCATCAGTCCAGGGGCCATTAGCACAGATATGCAGTATTTT.